Each of the 23 T cell receptor beta chains below was sequenced from the same sample in a study of B cell selection in AIRE deficiency. Regulatory T cells were sorted as CD4+CD25hiCD127low/negative cells. Sequencing was performed with immunoSEQ multiplex PCR; in TCRdb, only in-frame clones are kept and a portion is missing. The table records fewer than 3,000 clones, 78% of them present only once. The material sequenced was Tregs sorted from PBMCs. Every receptor here comes from a human donor with AIRE deficiency.

A few counts support this clone. This chain links TRBV7-9 with TRBJ2-7, with D possibly being TRBD1 (6 bases). The CDR3 covers 15 residues. Germline loops: CDR1 SEHNR, CDR2 FQNEAQ (reference sequence). With 3 bases removed from V and 2 bases from J, the gap between germline ends came to 14 bases. The CDR3 here is CASSFRGYGAYEQYF. CDR3 coding DNA: TGTGCCAGCAGCTTCAGGGGTTACGGCGCCTACGAGCAGTACTTC.

The rearrangement uses TRBV5-1 and TRBJ1-2; no firm D call. V shed 0 bases and J shed 2 bases, with 11 bases lying between them. The CDR3 extends over 15 amino acids. Germline loops: CDR1 SGHRS, CDR2 YFSETQ. CDR3 sequence reads: CASSLVLAGNYGYTF. The CDR3 coding sequence is TGCGCCAGCAGCTTGGTTCTGGCGGGGAACTATGGCTACACCTTC.

The V gene is TRBV4-2, the J gene TRBJ2-7, with TRBD2 matching over 9 bases. CDR3 length equals 15 residues. Germline CDR1 and CDR2: LGHNA and YNFKEQ. V was clipped by 1 base and J by 6 bases; unmatched bases: 7. CDR3 residues: CASSQGTGLAAEQYF. In DNA form, the CDR3 reads TGTGCCAGCAGCCAAGGTACGGGACTAGCAGCCGAGCAGTACTTC.

This clone has just a few counts. The chain couples TRBV25-1 to TRBJ2-6; D unclear. V lost 5 bases, J lost 0 bases, and 8 bases lay in between. The V gene's germline CDR1 is MGHDK and CDR2 SYGVNS. The CDR3 is 15 residues long. CDR3 residues: CASSTDNSGANVLTF. In DNA form, the CDR3 reads TGTGCCAGCAGTACAGACAACTCTGGGGCCAACGTCCTGACTTTC.

The table lists this clone with a few counts. The genes are TRBV27 and TRBJ2-7, with 8 bases aligning to TRBD2. The length of the CDR3 is 13 residues. Looked up from germline, CDR1 is MNHEY and CDR2 is SMNVEV (reference sequence). Germline trimming cut 6 bases from V and 9 bases from J; bases unmatched to any gene: 10. In DNA form, the CDR3 reads TGTGCCAGCAGAGGTCTGGCGGGAGGACGGCAGTACTTC. This encodes CASRGLAGGRQYF.

The chain carries TRBV7-2 and TRBJ1-2; D ambiguous. This CDR3 has 15 residues. Germline V CDR1 and CDR2: SGHTA, FQGNSA. V lost 0 bases to trimming and J lost 4 bases, with 12 bases between them. Written as DNA, the CDR3 is TGTGCCAGCAGCTTAGCGCTTCTGGAGATCTATGGCTACACCTTC. It is translated as CASSLALLEIYGYTF.

The V and J genes are TRBV6-5 and TRBJ1-5; no reliable D call. This CDR3 region has 13 residues. Germline values: CDR1 MNHEY, CDR2 SVGAGI. V gave up 4 bases and J gave up 6 bases, with 10 bases separating them. CDR3 residues: CASSWTATQPQHF. The DNA of the CDR3 is TGTGCCAGCAGTTGGACGGCTACTCAGCCCCAGCATTTT.

The DNA of the CDR3 is TGTGCCAGCACTAAGGACAGGGGGCAGGTCTATGGCTACACCTTC. Residues: CASTKDRGQVYGYTF. The genes are TRBV6-5 and TRBJ1-2, with 11 bases fitting TRBD1. CDR3 length: 15 amino acids. Per the germline V gene, CDR1 is MNHEY and CDR2 is SVGAGI. V dropped 7 bases and J dropped 4; count of bases not matched to a gene: 8.

This rearrangement joins TRBV25-1 to TRBJ2-3, with 11 positions matching TRBD2. V was pared by 4 bases and J by 3 bases, with 0 bases of the junction left unmatched. The CDR3 is 14 residues long. Germline V gene sequence: CDR1 MGHDK, CDR2 SYGVNS. In DNA form, the CDR3 reads TGTGCCAGCAGTGGGACTAGCGGGACAGATACGCAGTATTTT. It is translated as CASSGTSGTDTQYF.

The chain carries TRBV7-8 and TRBJ1-1; D remains unclear. Germline V gene lookup returns CDR1 SGHVS and CDR2 FQNEAQ. The V gene lost 2 bases and the J gene lost 1 base, with 11 bases spanning the gap. The CDR3 is 15 amino acids. As DNA, the CDR3 is TGTGCCAGCAGCTTATACGGCAGGAAGAACACTGAAGCTTTCTTT. Protein: CASSLYGRKNTEAFF.

The V and J genes are TRBV19 and TRBJ2-7; 13 nucleotides match TRBD2. CDR3 size: 16 residues. Germline-derived CDR1 and CDR2 are LNHDA and SQIVND (reference sequence). J lost 0 bases, V lost 1 base, and 0 bases had no gene match. The chain's CDR3 is CASSIGTSGSSYEQYF. The CDR3 bases are TGTGCCAGTAGTATAGGGACTAGCGGGAGCTCCTACGAGCAGTACTTC.

The rearrangement joins TRBV13 to TRBJ2-7; no definite D call. CDR3 length: 12 residues. Trimming took off 5 bases at V and 2 bases at J, with 7 bases between the two ends. CDR1 and CDR2 from the germline V gene are PRHDT and FYEKMQ (reference sequence). The CDR3 coding sequence is TGTGCCAGCAGCATATACCCCTACGAGCAGTACTTC. Protein sequence: CASSIYPYEQYF.

The chain recombines TRBV5-1 with TRBJ2-1, with 9 bases lining up with TRBD2. The ends lost 4 bases at V and 8 bases at J; junction bases unmatched: 13. The length of the CDR3 is 16 residues. Per germline, CDR1 SGHRS and CDR2 YFSETQ. The CDR3 loop is CASSLGVAGEFYEQFF. In nucleotides, the CDR3 is TGCGCCAGCAGCCTGGGGGTAGCGGGAGAGTTCTATGAGCAGTTCTTC.

The chain is built from TRBV6-4 and TRBJ2-5; D is ambiguous. The J call may be faulty, since TRBJ2-7 better matches the DNA end. Germline CDR1 is MRHNA and CDR2 is SNTAGT. The CDR3 length is 15 residues. DNA of the CDR3: TGTGCCAGCAGTGACCCCGGGCCCTCAAGCTACGAGCAGTACTTC. This sequence encodes CASSDPGPSSYEQYF.

This chain uses TRBV7-2 with TRBJ2-7; D gene uncertain. This CDR3 is 16 amino acids long. V was trimmed by 4 bases and J by 1 base, leaving 17 bases between them. The germline V gene encodes CDR1 SGHTA and CDR2 FQGNSA. The CDR3 DNA reads TGTGCCAGCAGCTCCCGGCGGAAGCGTGAATCCTACGAGCAGTACTTC. Its translation: CASSSRRKRESYEQYF.

The rearrangement uses TRBV7-2 and TRBJ2-1; D might be TRBD2 (5 bases). The CDR3 covers 13 residues. Germline V gives CDR1 SGHTA, CDR2 FQGNSA. V gave up 0 bases and J gave up 6 bases, with 6 bases separating them. The CDR3 loop reads CASSLALANEQFF. In DNA form, the CDR3 reads TGTGCCAGCAGCTTAGCCCTAGCCAATGAGCAGTTCTTC.

J is TRBJ1-5 and V is TRBV19; no clear D gene. Between the trimmed V and J ends, which lost 3 bases and 0 bases, there was a span of 9 bases. Germline V lookup: CDR1 LNHDA, CDR2 SQIVND (reference sequence). This CDR3 comprises 15 residues. DNA of the CDR3: TGTGCCAGTAGTATTGAAGTCCTTAGCAATCAGCCCCAGCATTTT. Translated: CASSIEVLSNQPQHF.

This CDR3 reads CASSRDGTGLPVDTEAFF. The CDR3 bases are TGCGCCAGCAGTCGCGACGGGACAGGGCTACCTGTAGACACTGAAGCTTTCTTT. The J gene is TRBJ1-1, the V gene TRBV5-1, with 9 bases matching TRBD1. CDR3 length: 18 amino acids. Trimming cost V 5 bases and J 3 bases; bases outside gene matches: 17. Germline CDR1 SGHRS, CDR2 YFSETQ.

This clone was found a few times. This chain connects TRBV19 to TRBJ2-1; D is uncertain. Looked up from germline, CDR1 is LNHDA and CDR2 is SQIVND (reference sequence). V gave up 3 bases and J gave up 8 bases, with 17 bases separating them. The CDR3 loop spans 15 amino acids. As DNA, the CDR3 is TGTGCCAGTAGTATTTGGATAGATGGGTCCGATGAGCAGTTCTTC. As protein: CASSIWIDGSDEQFF. The variable domain in full, completed from reference TRBV19 and TRBJ2-1, reads DGGITQSPKYLFRKEGQNVTLSCEQNLNHDAMYWYRQDPGQGLRLIYYSQIVNDFQKGDIAEGYSVSREKKESFPLTVTSAQKNPTAFYLCASSIWIDGSDEQFFGPGTRLTVL.

The rearrangement uses TRBV6-1 and TRBJ2-7; D is perhaps TRBD1 or TRBD2 (5 bases each). Germline V gives CDR1 MNHNS, CDR2 SASEGT. The CDR3 is 15 residues long. The V gene lost 0 bases and the J gene lost 2 bases, with 11 bases spanning the gap. CDR3 sequence reads: CASSEAMGDPYEQYF. CDR3 nucleotides: TGTGCCAGCAGTGAAGCTATGGGGGACCCCTACGAGCAGTACTTC.

The chain recombines TRBV20-1 with TRBJ2-1; no clear D gene. CDR1 is DFQATT, CDR2 SNEGSKA, per germline (reference sequence). V gave up 6 bases and J gave up 10 bases, with 13 bases separating them. This CDR3 is 11 amino acids long. The CDR3 DNA reads TGCAGTGCGCCCAGCCTCGAAGAGCAGTTCTTC. Protein sequence: CSAPSLEEQFF.

This chain uses TRBV11-3 with TRBJ1-2, with D possibly being TRBD1 (5 bases). The germline V and J ends were trimmed by 5 bases and 4 bases, with 14 bases remaining between them. This CDR3 comprises 14 residues. CDR1 is SGHNT and CDR2 is YENEEA in the germline V gene. The CDR3 sequence is CASSPPRDAYGYTF. CDR3 nucleotides: TGTGCCAGCAGCCCCCCCCGGGACGCCTATGGCTACACCTTC.

The V gene is TRBV4-2, the J gene TRBJ2-1, with D hard to call. The CDR3 loop spans 15 amino acids. Per the germline V gene, CDR1 is LGHNA and CDR2 is YNFKEQ. Trimming shortened V by 4 bases and J by 4 bases, and 14 bases separated the two germline ends. CDR3 in amino acids: CASSRSAGEYNEQFF. The CDR3 region has the DNA TGTGCCAGCAGCCGTTCGGCTGGTGAGTACAATGAGCAGTTCTTC.